This TCR beta chain was observed in a study of blood T cell repertoires in COVID-19 (dated by TCRdb to about 2020). Background for the entire study: Samples covering the acute and convalescent phases of COVID-19 were provided by collaborators in the United States, Italy and Spain. The material from the prospective study consisted of cDNA or gDNA derived from T cells, B-cell-depleted T cells, or PBMCs. Deeply sampled blood TCRbeta repertoires from subjects exposed to, actively infected with, or recovered from COVID-19 were included in the dataset. The repertoires were made available in a free public database intended to serve as a resource for research on the immune response to SARS-CoV-2. The samples were drawn from the first 160 participants of the ongoing ImmuneRACE study and from some 1,300 subjects provided by 6 global collaborators. Nearly every sample came with metadata listing a de-identified subject ID, COVID-19 status, age in years and sex. Where HLA class I and class II types were available, the types were taken from metadata supplied by the sample provider, not from assay-based typing.

Details on this clone: Its target antigen remains unknown. No clone much larger than this one lies a single base away; base qualities are absent.

The collaborating institutions used their own protocols to collect whole blood in K2EDTA tubes. For TCRbeta analysis, collaborator samples were shipped as frozen whole blood, as isolated PBMCs, or as DNA extracted from either sample type. General conclusions and limits of the study: Clinical and demographic metadata were provided uncurated, with the amount varying by source and participant.

CDR1 and CDR2, looked up from the germline V gene (reference sequence), are LNHDA and SQIVND. Trimming accounts for 3 bases at V and 5 bases at J, while the number of junction bases matched to no gene is 5. The CDR3 starts with the cysteine, ends with the phenylalanine, and has 15 residues. Only the CDR3 portion is preserved as DNA: 45 bases, with reading frame beginning at the first base. TCRbeta CDR3 regions were amplified from genomic DNA by means of the immunoSEQ Assay, a bias-controlled multiplex PCR. The study's processing was this. The number of nucleated cells in each sample was estimated from the amplification of reference gene primers within the assay. To quantify the absolute abundance of each unique TCRbeta CDR3 rearrangement, sequence reads were collapsed and filtered. For each sample, productive Simpson clonality was calculated as the square root of Simpson's diversity index over productive rearrangements. The source is immuneACCESS, and TCRdb retained only in-frame sequences with V and J called. Part of the clones is not carried over; for the studies checked, unresolved V genes explain less than half of this, and the remainder is unexplained. V and J calls plus clone size are reproduced from that table; the DNA served to infer D and trimming. Across this sample there are 90,000 to 120,000 clones, with more than 70% seen only once. About 4.2% of the sample goes to the ten largest clones.

Recombination joined TRBV19 with TRBJ2-1, with 9 bases aligning to TRBD2. Sequences were obtained from peripheral blood. The receptor was isolated from a human donor in a cohort sampled during active COVID-19. Here is the DNA: TGTGCCAGTAGTATCTTAGCGGGAGACAACAATGAGCAGTTCTTC. It translates to CASSILAGDNNEQFF.